These T cell receptor beta chains were read from a single sample in a study of shared clonotypes between healthy human individuals. TCRdb's table, derived via immunoSEQ multiplex PCR, lists solely in-frame clones and lacks some. The sample yields millions of clones, approximately 93% seen once. Source material: naive CD4+ T cells from PBMCs. The source of these receptors is a young man in good health. Some clones in this sample may be carry-over from other donors' samples. Each CDR3 is given with its conserved first and last residue. D genes are given only for firm matches. Clone size, where shown, is once, few, many, or a class for clones that have expanded.

clone_size: once; v_call: TRBV5-1; j_call: TRBJ2-3; d_call: TRBD1; cdr3_nt: TGCGCCAGCAGCGGGACAGGGAGCCAGGATACGCAGTATTTT; cdr3_aa: CASSGTGSQDTQYF
clone_size: NA; v_call: TRBV7-8; j_call: TRBJ1-1; d_call: TRBD1; cdr3_nt: TGTGCCAGCAGCCGCAGTCGGGACAGTGAGGAAGCTTTCTTT; cdr3_aa: CASSRSRDSEEAFF
clone_size: NA; v_call: TRBV7-2; j_call: TRBJ2-3; d_call: TRBD1; cdr3_nt: TGTGCCAGCAGCCGGACAGGGGGCATCGATACGCAGTATTTT; cdr3_aa: CASSRTGGIDTQYF
clone_size: NA; v_call: TRBV7-2; j_call: TRBJ1-2; d_call: NA; cdr3_nt: TGTGCCAGCACCTCCCGGGGCAACCAATGGTATGGCTACACCTTC; cdr3_aa: CASTSRGNQWYGYTF
clone_size: NA; v_call: TRBV7-2; j_call: TRBJ2-5; d_call: NA; cdr3_nt: TGTGCCAGCAGCTTAGCCCGGGAGGAGACCCAGTACTTC; cdr3_aa: CASSLAREETQYF
clone_size: NA; v_call: TRBV7-2; j_call: TRBJ2-7; d_call: TRBD2; cdr3_nt: TGTGCCAGCAGCTTCGGTGGGGAGGGAACAAGGCAGTACTTC; cdr3_aa: CASSFGGEGTRQYF
clone_size: NA; v_call: TRBV11-2; j_call: TRBJ2-1; d_call: NA; cdr3_nt: TGTGCCAGCAGCATGGAGGGGGGAACCTACAATGAGCAGTTCTTC; cdr3_aa: CASSMEGGTYNEQFF
clone_size: NA; v_call: TRBV5-1; j_call: TRBJ1-5; d_call: TRBD1; cdr3_nt: TGCGCCAGCAGCTTGGGGGACAGGGAGGGTCAGCCCCAGCATTTT; cdr3_aa: CASSLGDREGQPQHF
clone_size: NA; v_call: TRBV28; j_call: TRBJ2-2; d_call: TRBD2; cdr3_nt: TGTGCCAGCAGTTTATGGCGGGAGATAGCGAACACCGGGGAGCTGTTTTTT; cdr3_aa: CASSLWREIANTGELFF
clone_size: NA; v_call: TRBV9; j_call: TRBJ2-5; d_call: TRBD2; cdr3_nt: TGTGCCAGCAGCACCGGGACTAGCGGGAGGGAAGAGACCCAGTACTTC; cdr3_aa: CASSTGTSGREETQYF
clone_size: NA; v_call: TRBV5-6; j_call: TRBJ2-5; d_call: NA; cdr3_nt: TGTGCCAGCAGCTTGCAGAAAGAGACCCAGTACTTC; cdr3_aa: CASSLQKETQYF
clone_size: NA; v_call: TRBV10-3; j_call: TRBJ2-7; d_call: NA; cdr3_nt: TGTGCCATCAGTGAGTTCAGAGGGGGGACCCCTAGAGAGCAGTACTTC; cdr3_aa: CAISEFRGGTPREQYF
clone_size: NA; v_call: TRBV5-1; j_call: TRBJ2-2; d_call: NA; cdr3_nt: TGCGCCAGCAGCTTGGATTTCTGGAGCCAGAACACCGGGGAGCTGTTTTTT; cdr3_aa: CASSLDFWSQNTGELFF
clone_size: once; v_call: TRBV28; j_call: TRBJ2-7; d_call: NA; cdr3_nt: TGTGCCAGCAGTTCCAGCCTCTCAGACGAGTACTTC; cdr3_aa: CASSSSLSDEYF
clone_size: NA; v_call: TRBV28; j_call: TRBJ2-5; d_call: NA; cdr3_nt: TGTGCCAGCAGTAGGCGGGACGTCTCAGGGACCCAGTACTTC; cdr3_aa: CASSRRDVSGTQYF
clone_size: NA; v_call: TRBV29-1; j_call: TRBJ2-7; d_call: NA; cdr3_nt: TGCAGCGTACGGGGGTCCTACGAGCAGTACTTC; cdr3_aa: CSVRGSYEQYF
clone_size: NA; v_call: TRBV7-9; j_call: TRBJ2-7; d_call: NA; cdr3_nt: TGTGCCAGCAGCCTCGCGTACGGGCTTAAGTACTTC; cdr3_aa: CASSLAYGLKYF
clone_size: few; v_call: TRBV28; j_call: TRBJ1-4; d_call: NA; cdr3_nt: TGTGCCAGCAGTTTTCGCCAGGGAGTTGAAAAACTGTTTTTT; cdr3_aa: CASSFRQGVEKLFF
clone_size: NA; v_call: TRBV4-3; j_call: TRBJ1-5; d_call: NA; cdr3_nt: TGCGCCAGCAGCCAAGATCCGGGCCGGGGGCCCCAGCATTTT; cdr3_aa: CASSQDPGRGPQHF
clone_size: NA; v_call: TRBV18; j_call: TRBJ2-5; d_call: NA; cdr3_nt: TGTGCCAGCTCACCCTTCTCGGCCAACCAAGAGACCCAGTACTTC; cdr3_aa: CASSPFSANQETQYF
clone_size: NA; v_call: TRBV7-3; j_call: TRBJ2-3; d_call: NA; cdr3_nt: TGTGCCAGCAGCTTTTCAGGGGACACAGATACGCAGTATTTT; cdr3_aa: CASSFSGDTDTQYF
clone_size: NA; v_call: TRBV28; j_call: TRBJ1-2; d_call: NA; cdr3_nt: TGTGCCAGCAGCTCCGGTCTGGATGGCTACACCTTC; cdr3_aa: CASSSGLDGYTF
clone_size: NA; v_call: TRBV28; j_call: TRBJ1-1; d_call: NA; cdr3_nt: TGTGCCAGCAGTTTGCAGGGCTTCAACACTGAAGCTTTCTTT; cdr3_aa: CASSLQGFNTEAFF
clone_size: NA; v_call: TRBV4-2; j_call: TRBJ1-1; d_call: NA; cdr3_nt: TGTGCCAGCAGCCAAGACCCAGGGTTTGCCTTGAACACTGAAGCTTTCTTT; cdr3_aa: CASSQDPGFALNTEAFF
clone_size: NA; v_call: TRBV18; j_call: TRBJ2-2; d_call: NA; cdr3_nt: TGTGCCAGCTCACCATGGGTAGTCCGGGGAGACACCGGGGAGCTGTTTTTT; cdr3_aa: CASSPWVVRGDTGELFF
clone_size: NA; v_call: TRBV6-5; j_call: TRBJ2-7; d_call: NA; cdr3_nt: TGTGCCAGCAGTTACGAAGGGCACGAGCAGTACTTC; cdr3_aa: CASSYEGHEQYF
clone_size: NA; v_call: TRBV11-2; j_call: TRBJ2-7; d_call: NA; cdr3_nt: TGTGCCAGCAGTAGGGACGCCCTGTTCACTCGTTACGAGCAGTACTTC; cdr3_aa: CASSRDALFTRYEQYF
clone_size: NA; v_call: TRBV11-3; j_call: TRBJ2-2; d_call: TRBD2; cdr3_nt: TGTGCCAGCAGCTTAGCCGGACCTAGCGGGACGTACCGCACCGGGGAGCTGTTTTTT; cdr3_aa: CASSLAGPSGTYRTGELFF
clone_size: NA; v_call: TRBV18; j_call: TRBJ1-1; d_call: TRBD1; cdr3_nt: TGTGCCAGCTCACTCGGACAGGGGGGGAACACTGAAGCTTTCTTT; cdr3_aa: CASSLGQGGNTEAFF
clone_size: NA; v_call: TRBV5-1; j_call: TRBJ2-7; d_call: NA; cdr3_nt: TGCGCCAGCAGCTTGGTCGGCTCAGGTAACTACGAGCAGTACTTC; cdr3_aa: CASSLVGSGNYEQYF
clone_size: NA; v_call: TRBV18; j_call: TRBJ2-7; d_call: NA; cdr3_nt: TGTGCCAGCTCACCGGTGCAGTCCTACGAGCAGTACTTC; cdr3_aa: CASSPVQSYEQYF
clone_size: NA; v_call: TRBV5-4; j_call: TRBJ2-7; d_call: NA; cdr3_nt: TGTGCCAGCAGCGGACCAGGGTTGATAGAGCAGTACTTC; cdr3_aa: CASSGPGLIEQYF
clone_size: few; v_call: TRBV30; j_call: TRBJ1-5; d_call: NA; cdr3_nt: TGTGCCTGGAGTAATGAGGATCAGCCCCAGCATTTT; cdr3_aa: CAWSNEDQPQHF
clone_size: NA; v_call: TRBV18; j_call: TRBJ2-3; d_call: NA; cdr3_nt: TGTGCCAGCTCACCGGGGGTGAGGGATACGCAGTATTTT; cdr3_aa: CASSPGVRDTQYF
clone_size: NA; v_call: TRBV11-2; j_call: TRBJ1-2; d_call: NA; cdr3_nt: TGTGCCAGCAGCTTAGTAGGCTATTTAGATGGCTACACCTTC; cdr3_aa: CASSLVGYLDGYTF
clone_size: NA; v_call: TRBV10-3; j_call: TRBJ2-7; d_call: TRBD1; cdr3_nt: TGTGCCATCAGGGGGTCGGGACAGTTTATCTCCTACGAGCAGTACTTC; cdr3_aa: CAIRGSGQFISYEQYF
clone_size: NA; v_call: TRBV10-3; j_call: TRBJ1-2; d_call: NA; cdr3_nt: TGTGCCATCGATTCGTACAGGGACTATGAAGGCTACACCTTC; cdr3_aa: CAIDSYRDYEGYTF
clone_size: once; v_call: TRBV28; j_call: TRBJ2-7; d_call: NA; cdr3_nt: TGTGCCAGCAGTTTACCGCCAATCTACGAGCAGTACTTC; cdr3_aa: CASSLPPIYEQYF
clone_size: NA; v_call: TRBV2; j_call: TRBJ2-5; d_call: NA; cdr3_nt: TGTGCCAGCAGTGAGTTGGAGACCCAGTACTTC; cdr3_aa: CASSELETQYF
clone_size: once; v_call: TRBV10-1; j_call: TRBJ2-2; d_call: NA; cdr3_nt: TGCGCCAGCTCCGGGACGGGGAACACCGGGGAGCTGTTTTTT; cdr3_aa: CASSGTGNTGELFF
clone_size: NA; v_call: TRBV6-5; j_call: TRBJ2-3; d_call: NA; cdr3_nt: TGTGCCAGCAGTTACAGGCTCGGTGGTAGCACAGATACGCAGTATTTT; cdr3_aa: CASSYRLGGSTDTQYF
clone_size: NA; v_call: TRBV5-1; j_call: TRBJ2-7; d_call: NA; cdr3_nt: TGCGCCAGCAGCCCCGTGGGCTCCTACGAGCAGTACTTC; cdr3_aa: CASSPVGSYEQYF
clone_size: NA; v_call: TRBV7-9; j_call: TRBJ1-2; d_call: NA; cdr3_nt: TGTGCCAGCAGCTTAGCGGGTCTCTGGGCGGCTGCTAACTATGGCTACACCTTC; cdr3_aa: CASSLAGLWAAANYGYTF
clone_size: NA; v_call: TRBV28; j_call: TRBJ1-2; d_call: NA; cdr3_nt: TGTGCCAGCAGCGGCCATCTAACCACTAACTATGGCTACACCTTC; cdr3_aa: CASSGHLTTNYGYTF
clone_size: NA; v_call: TRBV28; j_call: TRBJ1-5; d_call: NA; cdr3_nt: TGTGCCAGCAGTTTAGTAAGCACTTATAGCAATCAGCCCCAGCATTTT; cdr3_aa: CASSLVSTYSNQPQHF
clone_size: NA; v_call: TRBV7-2; j_call: TRBJ2-1; d_call: NA; cdr3_nt: TGTGCCAGCAGCCGCGACTTGGACGGGAGAGGAGAGCAGTTCTTC; cdr3_aa: CASSRDLDGRGEQFF